This TCR beta chain was captured in a study of early T cells in non-severe SARS-CoV-2 infection. V lost 5 bases, J lost 5 bases, and 8 bases stayed unmatched. CDR3 length: 14 residues. Germline CDR1 reads SGHRS; CDR2 reads YFSETQ. The table lists this clonotype with a few counts. The TCR library protocol was used to attach unique molecular identifiers. These identifiers were attached to individual cDNA molecules. TCRdb passed the 5' RACE reads through MiXCR, listing each CDR3 protein once. Seen here are about 46,000 distinct CDR3 sequences, about 5.2% observed once, and the top ten hold about 4.9%. This TCR was recovered from an adult who was a healthcare worker with PCR-confirmed SARS-CoV-2 infection or an uninfected control (not recorded which). The sequencing here drew on whole blood, taken at baseline. The rearrangement joins TRBV5-1 to TRBJ2-5; TRBD2 matches 8 bases. In DNA, the CDR3 is TGCGCCAGCAGAAGAGCGGGAGCGGGGGAGACCCAGTACTTC. This encodes CASRRAGAGETQYF.